The sequence of this T cell receptor (beta chain) was determined in a study of CD8+ T cells in alopecia areata. This CDR3 has 14 amino acids. Between the trimmed V and J ends, which lost 0 bases and 6 bases, there was a span of 14 bases. Germline CDR1 SQVTM, CDR2 ANQGSEA. The authors extracted RNA and reverse transcribed it into cDNA as the sequencing template. Only in-frame clones appear in the TCRdb table, and some are missing; sequencing was by immunoSEQ multiplex PCR. The sample holds about 120,000 clones; about two fifths are singletons and the top ten take roughly 3.2%. The chain has TRBV29-1 and TRBJ1-2, with TRBD1 as a possible D gene (5 bases). The TCR was taken from a human donor with alopecia areata. The specimen was CD4+ T cells sorted from blood. The CDR3 sequence: CSVEENSGLDGYTF. CDR3 bases: TGCAGCGTTGAAGAAAACTCAGGGCTCGATGGCTACACCTTC.